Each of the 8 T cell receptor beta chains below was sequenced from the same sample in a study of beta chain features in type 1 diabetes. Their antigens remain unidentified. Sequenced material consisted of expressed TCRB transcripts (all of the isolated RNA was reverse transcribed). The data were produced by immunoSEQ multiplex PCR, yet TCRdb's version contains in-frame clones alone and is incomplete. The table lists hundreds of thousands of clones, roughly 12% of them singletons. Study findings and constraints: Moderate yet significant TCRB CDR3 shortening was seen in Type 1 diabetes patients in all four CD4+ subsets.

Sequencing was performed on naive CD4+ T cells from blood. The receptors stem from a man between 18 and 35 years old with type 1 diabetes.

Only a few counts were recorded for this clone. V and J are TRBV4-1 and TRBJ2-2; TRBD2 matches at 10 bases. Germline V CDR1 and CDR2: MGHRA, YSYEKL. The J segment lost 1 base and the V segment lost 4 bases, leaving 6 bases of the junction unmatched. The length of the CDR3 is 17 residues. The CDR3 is CASSPPLAGVNTGELFF. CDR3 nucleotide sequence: TGCGCCAGCAGCCCCCCCCTAGCGGGGGTGAACACCGGGGAGCTGTTTTTT.

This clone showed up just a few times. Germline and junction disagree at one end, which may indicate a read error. DNA of the CDR3: TGTGCTAGCAGCTCCGGACTAGCGGCGAATGAGCAGTTCTTC. This translates into CASSSGLAANEQFF. The V gene is TRBV7-7, the J gene TRBJ2-1; 10 bases line up with TRBD2. CDR1 and CDR2 (germline): SSHAT, FNYEAQ (reference sequence). This CDR3 comprises 14 residues. Together with reference TRBV7-7 and TRBJ2-1, the CDR3 gives the full variable domain: GAGVSQSPRYKVTKRGQDVTLRCDPISSHATLYWYQQALGQGPEFLTYFNYEAQPDKSGLPSDRFSAERPEGSISTLTIQRTEQRDSAMYRCASSSGLAANEQFFGPGTRLTVL.

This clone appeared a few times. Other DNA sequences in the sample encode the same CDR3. Here the CDR3 reads CASSLEGQGSDTQYF. The CDR3 nucleotides read TGCGCCAGCAGCTTGGAAGGACAGGGGTCAGATACGCAGTATTTT. This rearrangement joins TRBV5-1 to TRBJ2-3, with 9 nucleotides matching TRBD1. Unmatched junction bases numbered 3, after V lost 0 bases and J lost 4 bases. This CDR3 has 15 amino acids. Germline CDR1 reads SGHRS; CDR2 reads YFSETQ.

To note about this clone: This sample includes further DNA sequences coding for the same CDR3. The CDR3 protein is CASSVAGASTDTQYF. The CDR3, as DNA: TGTGCCAGCAGCGTTGCCGGGGCTAGCACAGATACGCAGTATTTT. The gene calls are TRBV9 and TRBJ2-3, with D perhaps assigned TRBD1 or TRBD2 (5 bases each). CDR3 length equals 15 residues. The V end lost 2 bases, the J end lost 0 bases, and 10 bases lay between the germline ends. Germline assignment: CDR1 SGDLS and CDR2 YYNGEE.

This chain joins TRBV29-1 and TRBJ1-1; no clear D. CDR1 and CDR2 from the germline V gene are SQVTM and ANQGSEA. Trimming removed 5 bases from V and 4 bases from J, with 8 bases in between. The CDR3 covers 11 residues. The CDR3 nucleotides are TGCAGCGTTCGGGTGGTCACTGAAGCTTTCTTT. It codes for CSVRVVTEAFF.

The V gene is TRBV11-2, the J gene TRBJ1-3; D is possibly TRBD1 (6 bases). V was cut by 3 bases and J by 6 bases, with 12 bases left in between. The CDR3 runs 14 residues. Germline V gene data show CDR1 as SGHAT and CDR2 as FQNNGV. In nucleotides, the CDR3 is TGTGCCAGCAGCTTCCTGGGACATGAAAACACCATATATTTT. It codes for CASSFLGHENTIYF.

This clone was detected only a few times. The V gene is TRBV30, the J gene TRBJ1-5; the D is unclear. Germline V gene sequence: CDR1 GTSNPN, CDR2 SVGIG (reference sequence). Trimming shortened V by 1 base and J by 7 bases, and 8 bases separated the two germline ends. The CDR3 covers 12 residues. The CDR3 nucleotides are TGTGCCTGGAGTGGCAGGACCCAGCCCCAGCATTTT. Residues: CAWSGRTQPQHF.

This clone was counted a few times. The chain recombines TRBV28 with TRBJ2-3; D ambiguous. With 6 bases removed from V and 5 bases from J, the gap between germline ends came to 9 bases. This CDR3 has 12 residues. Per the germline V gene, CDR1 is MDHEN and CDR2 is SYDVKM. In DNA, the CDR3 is TGTGCCAGCAGCCTCCTACGAGATACGCAGTATTTT. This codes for CASSLLRDTQYF. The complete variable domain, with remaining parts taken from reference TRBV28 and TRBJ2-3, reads DVKVTQSSRYLVKRTGEKVFLECVQDMDHENMFWYRQDPGLGLRLIYFSYDVKMKEKGDIPEGYSVSREKKERFSLILESASTNQTSMYLCASSLLRDTQYFGPGTRLTVL.